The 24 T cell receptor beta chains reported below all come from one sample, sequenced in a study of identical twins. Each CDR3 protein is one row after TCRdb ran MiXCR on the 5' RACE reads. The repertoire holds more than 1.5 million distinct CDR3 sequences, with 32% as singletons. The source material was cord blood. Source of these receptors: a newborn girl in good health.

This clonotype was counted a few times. CDR3 sequence reads: CASSDGLAGGPQETQYF. In nucleotides, the CDR3 is TGTGCCAGCAGCGACGGACTAGCGGGAGGTCCCCAAGAGACCCAGTACTTC. The rearrangement links TRBV7-6 to TRBJ2-5; 14 bases map to TRBD2. The length of the CDR3 is 17 residues. The V segment lost 5 bases and the J segment 1 base; nucleotides outside the gene matches: 6. Germline V gene data show CDR1 as SGHVS and CDR2 as FNYEAQ.

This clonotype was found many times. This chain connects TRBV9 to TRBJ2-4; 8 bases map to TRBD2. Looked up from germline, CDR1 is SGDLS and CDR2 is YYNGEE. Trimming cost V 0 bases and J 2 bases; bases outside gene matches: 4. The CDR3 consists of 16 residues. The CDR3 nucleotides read TGTGCCAGCAGCGTAGGGCTAGCGGGCTCCAAAAACATTCAGTACTTC. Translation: CASSVGLAGSKNIQYF.

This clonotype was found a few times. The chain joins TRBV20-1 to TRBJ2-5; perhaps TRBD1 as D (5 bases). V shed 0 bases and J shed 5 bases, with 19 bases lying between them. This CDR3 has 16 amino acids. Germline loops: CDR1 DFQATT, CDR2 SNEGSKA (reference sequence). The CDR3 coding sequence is TGCAGTGCTAGAGATAGTGGCAGGGTGGTTGGGGAGACCCAGTACTTC. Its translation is CSARDSGRVVGETQYF.

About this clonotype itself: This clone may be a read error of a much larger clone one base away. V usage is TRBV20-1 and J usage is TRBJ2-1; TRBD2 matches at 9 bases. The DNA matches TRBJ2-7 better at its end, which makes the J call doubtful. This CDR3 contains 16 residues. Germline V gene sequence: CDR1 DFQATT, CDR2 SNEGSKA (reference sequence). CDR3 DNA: TGCAGTGCTAGAGATCGGCTAGCGGGGAGCTACAATGAGCAGTACTTC. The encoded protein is CSARDRLAGSYNEQYF.

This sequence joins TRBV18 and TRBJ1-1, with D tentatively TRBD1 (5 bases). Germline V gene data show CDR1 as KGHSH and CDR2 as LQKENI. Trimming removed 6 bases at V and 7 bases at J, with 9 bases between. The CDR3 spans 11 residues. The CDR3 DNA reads TGTGCCAGCTCCCGACAGTTTGAAGCTTTCTTT. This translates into CASSRQFEAFF.

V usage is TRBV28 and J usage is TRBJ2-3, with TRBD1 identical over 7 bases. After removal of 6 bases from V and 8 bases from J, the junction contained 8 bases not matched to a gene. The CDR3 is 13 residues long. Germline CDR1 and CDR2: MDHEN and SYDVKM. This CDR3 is CASRKRGPSTQYF. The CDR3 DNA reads TGTGCCAGCAGAAAAAGGGGGCCTAGTACGCAGTATTTT.

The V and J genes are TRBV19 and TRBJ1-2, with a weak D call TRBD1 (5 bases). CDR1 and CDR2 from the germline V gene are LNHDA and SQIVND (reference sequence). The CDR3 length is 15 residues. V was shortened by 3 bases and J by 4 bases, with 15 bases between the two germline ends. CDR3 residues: CASSMGHSRLYGYTF. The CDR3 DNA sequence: TGTGCCAGTAGTATGGGGCACTCAAGGCTCTATGGCTACACCTTC.

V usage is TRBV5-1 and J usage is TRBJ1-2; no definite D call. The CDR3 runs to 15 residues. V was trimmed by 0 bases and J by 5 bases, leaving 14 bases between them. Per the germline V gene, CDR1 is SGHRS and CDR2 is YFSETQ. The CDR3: CASSLGTPGGYGYTF. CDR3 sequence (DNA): TGCGCCAGCAGCTTGGGGACTCCGGGAGGGTATGGCTACACCTTC.

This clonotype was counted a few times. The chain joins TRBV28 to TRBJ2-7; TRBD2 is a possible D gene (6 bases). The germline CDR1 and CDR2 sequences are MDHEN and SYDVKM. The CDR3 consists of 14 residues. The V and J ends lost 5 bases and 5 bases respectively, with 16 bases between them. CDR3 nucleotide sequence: TGTGCCAGCAGTCCCCCCCGACTAGTCCACGAGCAGTACTTC. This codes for CASSPPRLVHEQYF. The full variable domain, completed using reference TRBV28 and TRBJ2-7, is DVKVTQSSRYLVKRTGEKVFLECVQDMDHENMFWYRQDPGLGLRLIYFSYDVKMKEKGDIPEGYSVSREKKERFSLILESASTNQTSMYLCASSPPRLVHEQYFGPGTRLTVT.

CDR3 in amino acids: CASSRFLGQGAREGETQYF. The CDR3 nucleotides are TGTGCCAGCAGCCGATTCTTGGGACAGGGGGCACGTGAGGGAGAGACCCAGTACTTC. The chain carries TRBV4-2 and TRBJ2-5, with 12 bases that match TRBD1. V lost 4 bases and J lost 4; bases outside the gene matches: 16. Germline V gives CDR1 LGHNA, CDR2 YNFKEQ. CDR3 length equals 19 residues.

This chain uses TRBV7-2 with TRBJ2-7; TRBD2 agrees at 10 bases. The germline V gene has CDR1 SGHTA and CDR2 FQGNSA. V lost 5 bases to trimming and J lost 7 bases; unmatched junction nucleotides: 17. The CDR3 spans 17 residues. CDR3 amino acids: CASSQELLAGDYNEQYF. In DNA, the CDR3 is TGTGCCAGCAGCCAGGAACTCCTAGCGGGGGACTACAATGAGCAGTACTTC.

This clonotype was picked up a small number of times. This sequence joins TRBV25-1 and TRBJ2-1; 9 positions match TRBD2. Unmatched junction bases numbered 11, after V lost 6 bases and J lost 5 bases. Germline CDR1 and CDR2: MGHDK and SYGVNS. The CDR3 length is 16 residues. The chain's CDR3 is CASSPLSGSPHNEQFF. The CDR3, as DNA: TGTGCCAGCAGCCCACTTAGCGGGAGCCCCCACAATGAGCAGTTCTTC.

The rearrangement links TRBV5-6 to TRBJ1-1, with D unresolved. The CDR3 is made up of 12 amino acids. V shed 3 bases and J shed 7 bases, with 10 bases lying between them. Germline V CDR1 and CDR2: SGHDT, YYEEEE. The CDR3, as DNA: TGTGCCAGCAGCTCGGGCTCGGGTGAAGCTTTCTTT. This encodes CASSSGSGEAFF.

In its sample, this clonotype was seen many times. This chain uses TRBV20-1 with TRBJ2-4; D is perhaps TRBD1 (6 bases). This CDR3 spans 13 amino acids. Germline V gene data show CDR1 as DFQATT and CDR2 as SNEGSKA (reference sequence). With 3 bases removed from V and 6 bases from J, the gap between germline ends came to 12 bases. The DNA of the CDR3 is TGCAGTGCTAGGTCAGGGGTGGGAAACATTCAGTACTTC. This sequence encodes CSARSGVGNIQYF.

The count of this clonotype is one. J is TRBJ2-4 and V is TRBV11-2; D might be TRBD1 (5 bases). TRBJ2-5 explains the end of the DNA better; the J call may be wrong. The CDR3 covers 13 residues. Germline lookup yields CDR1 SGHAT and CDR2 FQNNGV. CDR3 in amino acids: CASSFTQGETQYF. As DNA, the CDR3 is TGTGCCAGCAGCTTTACCCAGGGAGAGACCCAGTACTTC.

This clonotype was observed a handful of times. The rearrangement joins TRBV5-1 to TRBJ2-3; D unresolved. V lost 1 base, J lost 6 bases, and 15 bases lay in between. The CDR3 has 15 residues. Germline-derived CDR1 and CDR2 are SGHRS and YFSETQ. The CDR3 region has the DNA TGCGCCAGCAGCTTGTCGCCTTCCCGCGTGGATACGCAGTATTTT. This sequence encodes CASSLSPSRVDTQYF.

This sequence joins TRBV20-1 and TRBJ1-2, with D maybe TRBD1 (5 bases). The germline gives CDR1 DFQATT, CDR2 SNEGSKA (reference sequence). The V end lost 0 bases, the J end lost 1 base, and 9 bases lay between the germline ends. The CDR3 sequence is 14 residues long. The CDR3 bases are TGCAGTGCTAGAGAAGCGGGGCGTAACTATGGCTACACCTTC. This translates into CSAREAGRNYGYTF.

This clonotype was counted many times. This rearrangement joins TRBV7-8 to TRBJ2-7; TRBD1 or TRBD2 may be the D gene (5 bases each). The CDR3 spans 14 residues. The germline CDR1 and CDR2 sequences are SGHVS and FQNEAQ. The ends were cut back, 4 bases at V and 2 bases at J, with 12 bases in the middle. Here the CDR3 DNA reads TGTGCCAGCAGCTCCGGGACGGTAACCTACGAGCAGTACTTC. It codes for CASSSGTVTYEQYF.

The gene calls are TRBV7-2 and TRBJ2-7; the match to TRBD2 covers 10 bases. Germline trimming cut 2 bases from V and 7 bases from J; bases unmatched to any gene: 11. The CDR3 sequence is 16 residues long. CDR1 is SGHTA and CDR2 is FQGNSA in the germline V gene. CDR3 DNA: TGTGCCAGCAGCTTAATGCTAGCGGGAGACTGGAATGAGCAGTACTTC. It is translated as CASSLMLAGDWNEQYF.

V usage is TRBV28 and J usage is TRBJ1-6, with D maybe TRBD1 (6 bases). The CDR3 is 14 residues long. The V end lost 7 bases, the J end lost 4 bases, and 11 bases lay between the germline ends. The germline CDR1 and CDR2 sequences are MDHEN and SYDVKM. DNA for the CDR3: TGTGCCAGCACTCCACAGGGATATAATTCACCCCTCCACTTT. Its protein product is CASTPQGYNSPLHF.

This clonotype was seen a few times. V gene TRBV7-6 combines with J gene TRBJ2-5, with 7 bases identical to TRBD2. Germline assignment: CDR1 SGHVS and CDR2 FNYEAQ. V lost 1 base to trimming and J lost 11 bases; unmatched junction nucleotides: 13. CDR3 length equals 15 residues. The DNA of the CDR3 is TGTGCCAGCAGCTTAGGCGGGAGCTTATACAATGAGCAGTACTTC. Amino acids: CASSLGGSLYNEQYF.

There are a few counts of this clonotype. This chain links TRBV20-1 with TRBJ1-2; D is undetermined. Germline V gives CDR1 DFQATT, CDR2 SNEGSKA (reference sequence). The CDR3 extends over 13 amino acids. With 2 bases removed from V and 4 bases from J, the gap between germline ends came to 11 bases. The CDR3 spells CSARQQSSYGYTF. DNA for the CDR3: TGCAGTGCTAGACAGCAGAGCTCCTATGGCTACACCTTC.

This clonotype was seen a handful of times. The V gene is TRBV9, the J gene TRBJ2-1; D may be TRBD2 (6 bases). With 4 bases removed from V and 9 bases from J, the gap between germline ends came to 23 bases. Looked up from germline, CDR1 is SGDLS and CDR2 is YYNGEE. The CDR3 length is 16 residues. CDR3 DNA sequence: TGTGCCAGCAGCCTCCGACTAGAGGTCCCATCAGGTGAGCAGTTCTTC. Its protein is CASSLRLEVPSGEQFF.

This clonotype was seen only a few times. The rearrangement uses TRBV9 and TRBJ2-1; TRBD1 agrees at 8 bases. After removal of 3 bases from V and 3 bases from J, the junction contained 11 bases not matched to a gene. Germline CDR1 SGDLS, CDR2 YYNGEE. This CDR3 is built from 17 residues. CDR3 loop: CASSARLQGGSYNEQFF. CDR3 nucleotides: TGTGCCAGCAGCGCGAGACTACAGGGGGGCAGCTACAATGAGCAGTTCTTC.